This T cell receptor beta chain was captured by sequencing in a study of blood T cell repertoires in COVID-19. Some clones are missing from TCRdb's copy, which holds only in-frame ones; the method was immunoSEQ multiplex PCR. The profile shows roughly 380,000 clones, 81% of them singletons. This CDR3 comprises 16 residues. Per the germline V gene, CDR1 is MNHEY and CDR2 is SVGAGI. The V and J ends lost 1 base and 7 bases respectively, with 14 bases between them. The sample comprised peripheral blood. The receptor was isolated from a human donor with acute or convalescent COVID-19. The donor label of this sample is uncertain. V gene TRBV6-5 combines with J gene TRBJ1-6; D is ambiguous. Written as DNA, the CDR3 is TGTGCCAGCAGTTACTTGAGTCGCAGGCCAAATTCACCCCTCCACTTT. Its protein is CASSYLSRRPNSPLHF.